Included here is one T cell receptor (beta chain) sequence, with context. A far larger clone is a single base away, which makes a read error likely. V was clipped by 8 bases and J by 2 bases, with 15 bases between them. Germline V gene data show CDR1 as MNHGY and CDR2 as SAAAGT. The CDR3 spans 14 residues. Alpha- and beta-chain coverage of first-strand cDNA came from TRAV- and TRBV-specific primers. For amplifying TCRs, the PCR ran for 20 to 25 cycles with Phusion, which was used together with a constant-region primer and the adapter on the V primers. TCRdb re-analysed the reads in MiXCR, keeping a single row per CDR3 protein. The table records roughly 76,000 distinct CDR3 sequences, under 20% of them present only once. The data were taken from a study of low-dose radiotherapy and immunotherapy resistance in tumors. Study-wide context: The patients were given nivolumab 240 mg every two weeks and ipilimumab 1 mg/kg every six weeks, through an intravenous route. A dose of 300 mg of oral aspirin was taken by patients daily for four cycles from cycle 1 day 1.

Time point here: before trial treatment. The study gave donors nivolumab, ipilimumab, aspirin, low-dose cyclophosphamide and low-dose radiotherapy. The V and J genes are TRBV6-8 and TRBJ1-2; the D gene is possibly TRBD1 (5 bases). The starting material was PBMCs, obtained before treatment. The TCR sequence derives from a male donor with prostate cancer. The CDR3 loop reads CASGLGLGNYGYTF. For the CDR3, the DNA is TGTGCCAGCGGGCTGGGACTGGGGAACTATGGCTACACCTTC.